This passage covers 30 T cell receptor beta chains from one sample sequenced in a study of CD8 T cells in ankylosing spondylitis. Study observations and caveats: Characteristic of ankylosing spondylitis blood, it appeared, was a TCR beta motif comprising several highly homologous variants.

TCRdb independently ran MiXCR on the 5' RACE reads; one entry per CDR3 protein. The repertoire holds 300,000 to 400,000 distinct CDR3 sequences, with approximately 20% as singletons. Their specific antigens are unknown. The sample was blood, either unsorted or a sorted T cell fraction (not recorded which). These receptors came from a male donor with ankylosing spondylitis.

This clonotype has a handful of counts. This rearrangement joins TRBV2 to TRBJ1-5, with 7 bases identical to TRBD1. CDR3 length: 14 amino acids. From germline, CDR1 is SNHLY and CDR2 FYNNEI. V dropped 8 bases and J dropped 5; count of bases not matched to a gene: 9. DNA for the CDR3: TGTGCCAGCGTCCGGGACAGTGGCGATCAGCCCCAGCATTTT. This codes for CASVRDSGDQPQHF.

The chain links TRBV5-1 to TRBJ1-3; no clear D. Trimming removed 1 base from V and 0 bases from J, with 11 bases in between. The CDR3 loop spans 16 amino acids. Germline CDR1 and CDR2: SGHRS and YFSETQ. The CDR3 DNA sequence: TGCGCCAGCAGCTTGACCCCAACGGACTCTGGAAACACCATATATTTT. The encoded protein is CASSLTPTDSGNTIYF.

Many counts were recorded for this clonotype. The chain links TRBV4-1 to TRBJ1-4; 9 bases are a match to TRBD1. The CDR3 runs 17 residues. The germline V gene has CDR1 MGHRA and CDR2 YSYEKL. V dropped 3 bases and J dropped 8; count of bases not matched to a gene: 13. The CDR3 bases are TGCGCCAGCAGCCATCTAAGGGACAGGGCCCTCGGAGAAAAACTGTTTTTT. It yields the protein CASSHLRDRALGEKLFF.

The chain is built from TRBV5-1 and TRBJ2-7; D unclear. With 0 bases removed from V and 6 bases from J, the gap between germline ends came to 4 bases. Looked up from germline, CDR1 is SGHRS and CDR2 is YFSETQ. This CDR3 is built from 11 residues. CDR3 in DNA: TGCGCCAGCAGCTTGGGGCCCGAGCAGTACTTC. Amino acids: CASSLGPEQYF.

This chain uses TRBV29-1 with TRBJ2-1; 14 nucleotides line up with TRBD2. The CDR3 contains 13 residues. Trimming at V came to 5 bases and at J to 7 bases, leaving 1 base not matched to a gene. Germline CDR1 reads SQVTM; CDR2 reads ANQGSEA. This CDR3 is CSVRTSGGNEQFF. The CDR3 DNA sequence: TGCAGCGTTAGGACTAGCGGGGGGAATGAGCAGTTCTTC.

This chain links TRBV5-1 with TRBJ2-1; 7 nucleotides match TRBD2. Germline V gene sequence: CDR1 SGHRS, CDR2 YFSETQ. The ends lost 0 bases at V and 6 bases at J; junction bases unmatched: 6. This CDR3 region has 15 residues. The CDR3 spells CASSLDGGRANEQFF. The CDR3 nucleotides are TGCGCCAGCAGCTTGGATGGCGGGAGAGCCAATGAGCAGTTCTTC.

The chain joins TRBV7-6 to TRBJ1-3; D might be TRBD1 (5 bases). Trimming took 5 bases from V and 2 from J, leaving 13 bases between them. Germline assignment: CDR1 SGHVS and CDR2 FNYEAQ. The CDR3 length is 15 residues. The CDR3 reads CASSPRRGTGNTIYF. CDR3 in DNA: TGTGCCAGCAGCCCTAGGCGGGGGACTGGAAACACCATATATTTT.

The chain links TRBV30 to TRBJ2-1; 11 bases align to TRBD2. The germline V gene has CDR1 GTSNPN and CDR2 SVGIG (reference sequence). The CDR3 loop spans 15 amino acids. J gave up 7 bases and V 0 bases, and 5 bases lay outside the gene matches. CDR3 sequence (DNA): TGTGCCTGGAGTGTATCGTCTAGCGGGGGGAATGAGCAGTTCTTC. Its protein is CAWSVSSSGGNEQFF.

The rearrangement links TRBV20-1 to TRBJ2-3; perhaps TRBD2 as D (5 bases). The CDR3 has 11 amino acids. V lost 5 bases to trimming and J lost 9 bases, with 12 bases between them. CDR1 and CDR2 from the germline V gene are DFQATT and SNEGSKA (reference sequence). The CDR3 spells CSASDLWTQYF. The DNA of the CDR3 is TGCAGTGCTTCGGACTTGTGGACGCAGTATTTT.

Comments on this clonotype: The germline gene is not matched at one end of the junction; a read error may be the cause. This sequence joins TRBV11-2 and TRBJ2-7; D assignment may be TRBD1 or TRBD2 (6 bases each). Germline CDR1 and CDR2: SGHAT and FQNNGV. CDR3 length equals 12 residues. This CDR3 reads CASSRGLVVASF. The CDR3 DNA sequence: TGTGCCAGCAGTCGGGGGCTCGTGGTAGCGTCATTC.

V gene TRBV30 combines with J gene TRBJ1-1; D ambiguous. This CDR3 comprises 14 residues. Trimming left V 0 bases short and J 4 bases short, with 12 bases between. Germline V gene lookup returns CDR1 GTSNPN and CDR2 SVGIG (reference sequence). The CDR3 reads CAWSVRIFFTEAFF. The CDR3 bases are TGTGCCTGGAGTGTACGCATCTTTTTCACTGAAGCTTTCTTT.

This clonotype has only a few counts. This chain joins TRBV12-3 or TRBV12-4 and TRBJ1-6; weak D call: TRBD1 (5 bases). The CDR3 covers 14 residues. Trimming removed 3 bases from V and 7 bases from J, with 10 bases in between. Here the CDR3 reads CASSFRESNSPLHF. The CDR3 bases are TGTGCCAGCAGTTTCAGGGAGTCAAATTCACCCCTCCACTTT.

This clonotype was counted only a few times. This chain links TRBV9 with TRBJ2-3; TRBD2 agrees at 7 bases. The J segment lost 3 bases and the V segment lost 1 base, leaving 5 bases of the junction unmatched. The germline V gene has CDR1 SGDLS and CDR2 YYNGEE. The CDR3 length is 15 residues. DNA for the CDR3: TGTGCCAGCAGCGTACACGGGAGGAGTACAGATACGCAGTATTTT. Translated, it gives CASSVHGRSTDTQYF.

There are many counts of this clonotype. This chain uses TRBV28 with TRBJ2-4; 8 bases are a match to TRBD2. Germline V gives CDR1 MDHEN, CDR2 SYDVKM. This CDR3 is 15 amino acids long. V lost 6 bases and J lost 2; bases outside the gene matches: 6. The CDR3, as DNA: TGTGCCAGCAGCCAAGCGGGAGTAACCAAAAACATTCAGTACTTC. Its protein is CASSQAGVTKNIQYF. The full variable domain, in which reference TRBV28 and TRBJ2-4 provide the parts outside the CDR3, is DVKVTQSSRYLVKRTGEKVFLECVQDMDHENMFWYRQDPGLGLRLIYFSYDVKMKEKGDIPEGYSVSREKKERFSLILESASTNQTSMYLCASSQAGVTKNIQYFGAGTRLSVL.

The CDR3 sequence is CASSKVGYWVSVEQFF. For the CDR3, the DNA is TGTGCCAGCAGCAAAGTAGGGTATTGGGTATCTGTTGAGCAGTTCTTC. This sequence joins TRBV21-1 and TRBJ2-1. TRBV21-1 is designated a pseudogene. The CDR3 spans 16 residues.

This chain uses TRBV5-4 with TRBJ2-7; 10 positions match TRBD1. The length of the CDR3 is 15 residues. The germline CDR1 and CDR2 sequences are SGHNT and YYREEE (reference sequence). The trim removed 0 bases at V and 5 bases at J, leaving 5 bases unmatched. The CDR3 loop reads CASSLGGQGINEQYF. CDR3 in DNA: TGTGCCAGCAGCTTGGGGGGACAGGGGATCAACGAGCAGTACTTC.

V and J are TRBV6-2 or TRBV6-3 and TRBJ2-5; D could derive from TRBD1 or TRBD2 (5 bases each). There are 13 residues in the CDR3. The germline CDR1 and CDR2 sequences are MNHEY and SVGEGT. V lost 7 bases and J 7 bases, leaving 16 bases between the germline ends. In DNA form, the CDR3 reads TGTGCCAGCAATACCCGGGGACCGGTGACCCAGTACTTC. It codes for CASNTRGPVTQYF.

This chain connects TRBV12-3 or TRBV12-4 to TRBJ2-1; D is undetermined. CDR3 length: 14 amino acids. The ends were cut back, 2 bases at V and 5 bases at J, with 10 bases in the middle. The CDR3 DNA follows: TGTGCCAGCAGTTTAAGGGTCAGCAACAATGAGCAGTTCTTC. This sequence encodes CASSLRVSNNEQFF.

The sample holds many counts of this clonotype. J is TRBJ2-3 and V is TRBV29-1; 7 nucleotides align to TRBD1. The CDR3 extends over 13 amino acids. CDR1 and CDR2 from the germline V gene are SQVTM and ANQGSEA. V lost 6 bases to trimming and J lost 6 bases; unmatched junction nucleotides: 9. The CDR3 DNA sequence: TGCAGCGTAGTGACAGGGACCAGGGATACGCAGTATTTT. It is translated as CSVVTGTRDTQYF.

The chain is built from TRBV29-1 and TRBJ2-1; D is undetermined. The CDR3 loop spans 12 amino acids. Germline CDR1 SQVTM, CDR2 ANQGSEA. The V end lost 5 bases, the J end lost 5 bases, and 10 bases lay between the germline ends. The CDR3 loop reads CSVRAAHNEQFF. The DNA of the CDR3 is TGCAGCGTTAGGGCAGCCCACAATGAGCAGTTCTTC.

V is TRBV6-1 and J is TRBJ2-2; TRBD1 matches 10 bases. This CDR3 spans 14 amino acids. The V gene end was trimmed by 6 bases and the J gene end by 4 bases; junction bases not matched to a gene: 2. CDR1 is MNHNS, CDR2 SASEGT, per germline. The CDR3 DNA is TGTGCCAGCAGGGGGACAGGGGTCACCGGGGAGCTGTTTTTT. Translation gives CASRGTGVTGELFF.

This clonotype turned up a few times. CDR3 sequence (DNA): TGTGCCAGCAGTTTATCTAGACGGGCCTACGAGCAGTACTTC. This codes for CASSLSRRAYEQYF. The gene calls are TRBV27 and TRBJ2-7; D not resolved. This CDR3 spans 14 amino acids. The V end was cut by 0 bases, the J end by 2 bases, with 8 bases between. Per the germline V gene, CDR1 is MNHEY and CDR2 is SMNVEV (reference sequence).

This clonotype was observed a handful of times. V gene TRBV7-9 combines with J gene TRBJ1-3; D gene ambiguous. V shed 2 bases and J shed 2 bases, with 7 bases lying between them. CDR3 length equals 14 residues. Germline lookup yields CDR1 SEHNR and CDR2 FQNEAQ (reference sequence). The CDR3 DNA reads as TGTGCCAGCAGCTTATCCCTAACTGGAAACACCATATATTTT. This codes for CASSLSLTGNTIYF.

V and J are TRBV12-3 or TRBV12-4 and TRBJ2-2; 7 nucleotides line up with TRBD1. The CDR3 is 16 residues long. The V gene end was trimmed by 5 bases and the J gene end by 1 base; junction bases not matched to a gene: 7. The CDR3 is CASSLDRVGNTGELFF. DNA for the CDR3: TGTGCCAGCAGTCTCGACAGGGTTGGGAACACCGGGGAGCTGTTTTTT.

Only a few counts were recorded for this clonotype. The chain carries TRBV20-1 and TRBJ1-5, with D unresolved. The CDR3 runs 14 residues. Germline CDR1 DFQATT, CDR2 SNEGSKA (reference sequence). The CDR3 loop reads CSGQVPLGDQPQHF. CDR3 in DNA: TGCAGCGGTCAAGTCCCCCTGGGAGATCAGCCCCAGCATTTT.

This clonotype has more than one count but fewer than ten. The CDR3 DNA reads TGCAGCGTTGCGGACAGTAGAACTGAAGCTTTCTTT. Residues: CSVADSRTEAFF. This chain uses TRBV29-1 with TRBJ1-1; D might be TRBD1 (6 bases). This CDR3 contains 12 residues. Germline lookup yields CDR1 SQVTM and CDR2 ANQGSEA. V lost 4 bases, J lost 5 bases, and 11 bases lay in between.

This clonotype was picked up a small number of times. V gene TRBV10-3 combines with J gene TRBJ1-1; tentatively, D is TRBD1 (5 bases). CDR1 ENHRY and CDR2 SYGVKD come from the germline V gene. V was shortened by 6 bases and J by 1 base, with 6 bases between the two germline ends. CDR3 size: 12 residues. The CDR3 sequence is CAISRENTEAFF. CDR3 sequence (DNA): TGTGCCATCAGCAGGGAGAACACTGAAGCTTTCTTT.

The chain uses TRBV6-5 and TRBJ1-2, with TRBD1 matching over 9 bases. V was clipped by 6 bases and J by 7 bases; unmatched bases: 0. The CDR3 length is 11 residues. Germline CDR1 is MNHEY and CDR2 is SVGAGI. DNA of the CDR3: TGTGCCAGCAGGGACAGGGGTGGCTACACCTTC. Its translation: CASRDRGGYTF.

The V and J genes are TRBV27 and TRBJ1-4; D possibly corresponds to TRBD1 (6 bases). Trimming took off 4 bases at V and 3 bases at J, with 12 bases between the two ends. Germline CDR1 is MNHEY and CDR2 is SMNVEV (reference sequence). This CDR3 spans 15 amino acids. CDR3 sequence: CASSSQGQANEKLFF. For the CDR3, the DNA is TGTGCCAGCAGTTCTCAGGGGCAAGCTAATGAAAAACTGTTTTTT.

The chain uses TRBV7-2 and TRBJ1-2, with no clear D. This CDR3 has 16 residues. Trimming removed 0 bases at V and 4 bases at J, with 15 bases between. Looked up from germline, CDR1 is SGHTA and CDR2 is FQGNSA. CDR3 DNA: TGTGCCAGCAGCTTAGCGGGGTTGGGGTTGAGCTATGGCTACACCTTC. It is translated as CASSLAGLGLSYGYTF.